These 19 T cell receptor beta chains share one sample of origin, sequenced in a study of T-cell reconstitution after alpha-beta-depleted transplantation in children. Preparation of the TCRbeta library used unique molecular identifiers. TCRdb ran MiXCR on the PCR reads and lists one entry per CDR3 protein. The repertoire includes around 360,000 distinct CDR3 sequences, about 9.4% of them detected once, and approximately 2.3% sits in the top ten. Source: PBMCs from the stem cell graft donor, taken from the stem cell graft. The receptor set was obtained from a human donor who donated a stem cell graft to a child with acute lymphoblastic leukemia.

V and J are TRBV5-6 and TRBJ2-1; the D call may be TRBD1 or TRBD2 (7 bases each). The germline gives CDR1 SGHDT, CDR2 YYEEEE. V was shortened by 0 bases and J by 3 bases, with 28 bases between the two germline ends. The CDR3 runs to 21 residues. The DNA for the CDR3 is TGTGCCAGCAGCTTGGTCCCCCGCGGGGGACTCCGGGACAGCCTCTACAATGAGCAGTTCTTC. Amino acids: CASSLVPRGGLRDSLYNEQFF.

The chain has TRBV5-5 and TRBJ2-7; 9 positions agree with TRBD1. The CDR3 totals 14 residues. The J segment lost 4 bases and the V segment lost 4 bases, leaving 6 bases of the junction unmatched. In germline, CDR1 is SGHKS, CDR2 YYEKEE (reference sequence). DNA of the CDR3: TGTGCCAGCAGCACAGGGGGCGCGTGGTACGAGCAGTACTTC. This gives the protein CASSTGGAWYEQYF.

This clonotype showed up many times. The V call is TRBV18, the J call TRBJ2-5, with unresolved D. V was pared by 0 bases and J by 5 bases, with 4 bases between. Germline CDR1 is KGHSH and CDR2 is LQKENI. CDR3 size: 12 residues. The CDR3 loop is CASSPPGETQYF. Here the CDR3 DNA reads TGTGCCAGCTCACCACCGGGGGAGACCCAGTACTTC. Complete variable domain (other parts from reference TRBV18 and TRBJ2-5): NAGVMQNPRHLVRRRGQEARLRCSPMKGHSHVYWYRQLPEEGLKFMVYLQKENIIDESGMPKERFSAEFPKEGPSILRIQQVVRGDSAAYFCASSPPGETQYFGPGTRLLVL.

J is TRBJ2-3 and V is TRBV7-8, with 10 bases identical to TRBD2. Germline V lookup: CDR1 SGHVS, CDR2 FQNEAQ. V lost 5 bases and J lost 4; bases outside the gene matches: 9. CDR3 size: 16 residues. The CDR3: CASSRALAGAPDTQYF. The CDR3 nucleotides read TGTGCCAGCAGCCGGGCCCTAGCGGGAGCCCCAGATACGCAGTATTTT.

This clonotype came up a few times. This chain connects TRBV15 to TRBJ2-6; TRBD1 might be the D (6 bases). CDR3 length equals 14 residues. From germline, CDR1 is LNHNV and CDR2 YYDKDF (reference sequence). Trimming removed 5 bases at V and 3 bases at J, with 8 bases between. The CDR3 DNA follows: TGTGCCACCAGCGGGGGCCTTGGGGCCAACGTCCTGACTTTC. It encodes CATSGGLGANVLTF.

The sample holds a few counts of this clonotype. The J gene is TRBJ2-2, the V gene TRBV7-9; D gene unclear. The V end was cut by 5 bases, the J end by 3 bases, with 7 bases between. The length of the CDR3 is 13 residues. Germline V gives CDR1 SEHNR, CDR2 FQNEAQ (reference sequence). The DNA of the CDR3 is TGTGCCAGCAGCCCTCACTACACCGGGGAGCTGTTTTTT. This sequence encodes CASSPHYTGELFF.

This clonotype has a handful of counts. This chain uses TRBV20-1 with TRBJ2-3; 12 bases match TRBD2. CDR3 size: 19 residues. Unmatched junction bases numbered 11, after V lost 0 bases and J lost 1 base. Germline assignment: CDR1 DFQATT and CDR2 SNEGSKA (reference sequence). CDR3: CSARDIGLAGWWGTDTQYF. DNA for the CDR3: TGCAGTGCTAGAGACATCGGACTAGCGGGATGGTGGGGCACAGATACGCAGTATTTT.

This clonotype has a handful of counts. The rearrangement joins TRBV4-2 to TRBJ2-1; D is perhaps TRBD2 (6 bases). The CDR3 sequence is 15 residues long. V gave up 3 bases and J gave up 7 bases, with 16 bases separating them. CDR1 is LGHNA and CDR2 is YNFKEQ in the germline V gene. The CDR3 bases are TGTGCCAGCAGCCACGCTAGCGTGACGGGTAATGAGCAGTTCTTC. This gives the protein CASSHASVTGNEQFF.

The gene calls are TRBV20-1 and TRBJ2-1, with TRBD2 matching over 7 bases. The germline gives CDR1 DFQATT, CDR2 SNEGSKA (reference sequence). V trimming: 5 bases; J trimming: 3 bases; junction bases outside the gene matches: 13. CDR3 length: 16 amino acids. CDR3 sequence (DNA): TGCAGTGCTTCACGCCCACGGGGCGGGAGCTACAATGAGCAGTTCTTC. Protein sequence: CSASRPRGGSYNEQFF.

There are many counts of this clonotype. The CDR3 region has the DNA TGTGCCAGCAGTTTACGGCCACCTTCTTCAGGAAACACCATATATTTT. Protein sequence: CASSLRPPSSGNTIYF. This chain connects TRBV27 to TRBJ1-3; D unresolved. The CDR3 extends over 16 amino acids. Trimming stripped 2 bases from V and 4 bases from J, with 15 bases between. The V gene's germline CDR1 is MNHEY and CDR2 SMNVEV (reference sequence).

The chain joins TRBV7-2 to TRBJ2-7, with unresolved D. Looked up from germline, CDR1 is SGHTA and CDR2 is FQGNSA. V shed 3 bases and J shed 6 bases, with 12 bases lying between them. This CDR3 is built from 13 residues. CDR3 residues: CASSLKGLGEQYF. CDR3 DNA sequence: TGTGCCAGCAGCTTGAAGGGATTGGGCGAGCAGTACTTC.

This chain links TRBV7-8 with TRBJ2-7; the D gene is possibly TRBD1 (5 bases). The V end lost 1 base, the J end lost 1 base, and 11 bases lay between the germline ends. The germline CDR1 and CDR2 sequences are SGHVS and FQNEAQ. This CDR3 is 15 amino acids long. CDR3 loop: CASSLVSQGSYEQYF. The CDR3 DNA sequence: TGTGCCAGCAGCTTAGTTTCCCAGGGATCCTACGAGCAGTACTTC. The complete variable domain, with remaining parts taken from reference TRBV7-8 and TRBJ2-7, reads GAGVSQSPRYKVAKRGQDVALRCDPISGHVSLFWYQQALGQGPEFLTYFQNEAQLDKSGLPSDRFFAERPEGSVSTLKIQRTQQEDSAVYLCASSLVSQGSYEQYFGPGTRLTVT.

This clonotype was counted between two and nine times. The V call is TRBV24-1, the J call TRBJ2-2; D not certain. Deletions cut 5 bases from V and 0 bases from J, with 6 bases between. The germline V gene has CDR1 KGHDR and CDR2 SFDVKD. This CDR3 has 14 amino acids. In DNA, the CDR3 is TGTGCCACCAGTGGTGTGCCGAACACCGGGGAGCTGTTTTTT. This sequence encodes CATSGVPNTGELFF.

This clonotype was recorded a few times. V and J are TRBV20-1 and TRBJ2-1, with D unclear. CDR1 DFQATT and CDR2 SNEGSKA come from the germline V gene (reference sequence). V lost 1 base, J lost 4 bases, and 11 bases lay in between. The CDR3 length is 14 residues. CDR3 loop: CSARAKDTYNEQFF. In DNA form, the CDR3 reads TGCAGTGCTAGAGCTAAAGACACTTACAATGAGCAGTTCTTC.

In its sample, this clonotype was seen many times. The chain combines TRBV6-5 with TRBJ1-5, with D unresolved. Trimming removed 5 bases from V and 0 bases from J, with 11 bases in between. The CDR3 loop spans 15 amino acids. Germline V lookup: CDR1 MNHEY, CDR2 SVGAGI. The CDR3 loop is CASSRAPYSNQPQHF. The CDR3 DNA sequence: TGTGCCAGCAGTAGGGCACCTTATAGCAATCAGCCCCAGCATTTT.

This clonotype was seen a few times. The chain recombines TRBV24-1 with TRBJ1-5; D is ambiguous. The V end was cut by 2 bases, the J end by 5 bases, with 9 bases between. Germline CDR1 reads KGHDR; CDR2 reads SFDVKD. This CDR3 is 14 amino acids long. The CDR3 region has the DNA TGTGCCACCAGTGATTCAGGTCGGGATCAGCCCCAGCATTTT. It codes for CATSDSGRDQPQHF.

The table lists this clonotype with a few counts. CDR3 residues: CASNDRDRPSNVLTF. CDR3 nucleotide sequence: TGTGCCAGCAACGACCGGGACAGACCATCCAACGTCCTGACTTTC. This chain uses TRBV7-9 with TRBJ2-6, with 7 bases identical to TRBD1. Germline CDR1 SEHNR, CDR2 FQNEAQ (reference sequence). V gave up 7 bases and J gave up 8 bases; unmatched junction bases: 11. The CDR3 consists of 15 residues. Using reference TRBV7-9 and TRBJ2-6 for the parts outside the CDR3, the full variable domain is DTGVSQNPRHKITKRGQNVTFRCDPISEHNRLYWYRQTLGQGPEFLTYFQNEAQLEKSRLLSDRFSAERPKGSFSTLEIQRTEQGDSAMYLCASNDRDRPSNVLTFGAGSRLTVL.

This chain's CDR3 is CAIRNTRDDGYTF. CDR3 coding DNA: TGTGCCATCAGAAACACTAGGGACGATGGCTACACCTTC. The chain has TRBV10-3 and TRBJ1-2; a possible D gene is TRBD1 (5 bases). The ends were cut back, 6 bases at V and 6 bases at J, with 14 bases in the middle. The germline CDR1 and CDR2 sequences are ENHRY and SYGVKD. The CDR3 sequence is 13 residues long.

This sequence joins TRBV12-3 or TRBV12-4 and TRBJ1-6; D is possibly TRBD1 (6 bases). This CDR3 is built from 12 residues. V lost 2 bases to trimming and J lost 10 bases, with 6 bases between them. The CDR3 spells CASSLRGSPLHF. The DNA of the CDR3 is TGTGCCAGCAGTTTAAGGGGGTCACCCCTCCACTTT.